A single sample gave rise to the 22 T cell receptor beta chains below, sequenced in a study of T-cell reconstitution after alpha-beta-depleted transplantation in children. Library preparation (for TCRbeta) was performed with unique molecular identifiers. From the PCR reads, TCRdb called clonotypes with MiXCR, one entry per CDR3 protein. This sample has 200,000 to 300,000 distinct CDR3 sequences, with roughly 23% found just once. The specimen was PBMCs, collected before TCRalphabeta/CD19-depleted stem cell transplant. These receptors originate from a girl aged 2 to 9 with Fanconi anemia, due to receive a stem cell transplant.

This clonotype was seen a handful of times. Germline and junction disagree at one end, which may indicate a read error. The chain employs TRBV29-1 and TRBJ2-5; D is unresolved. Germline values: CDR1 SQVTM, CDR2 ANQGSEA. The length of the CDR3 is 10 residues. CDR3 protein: CSVEVYDRSF. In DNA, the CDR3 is TGCAGCGTTGAAGTCTATGATCGGAGCTTC.

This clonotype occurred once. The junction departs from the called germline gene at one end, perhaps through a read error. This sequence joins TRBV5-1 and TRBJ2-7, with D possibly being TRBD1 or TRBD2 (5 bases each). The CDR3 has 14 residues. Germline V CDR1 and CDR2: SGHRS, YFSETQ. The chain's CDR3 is CPSSSQGGGYEQYF. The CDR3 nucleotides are TGCCCCAGCAGCTCGCAGGGTGGAGGCTACGAGCAGTACTTC.

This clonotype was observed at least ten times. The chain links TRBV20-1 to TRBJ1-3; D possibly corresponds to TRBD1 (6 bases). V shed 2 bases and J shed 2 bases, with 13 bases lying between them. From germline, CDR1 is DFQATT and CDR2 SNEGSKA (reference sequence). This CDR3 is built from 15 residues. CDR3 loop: CSARHPRTAGNTIYF. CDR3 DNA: TGCAGTGCTAGACACCCCCGGACAGCTGGAAACACCATATATTTT.

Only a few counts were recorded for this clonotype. CDR3 loop: CASSQIRVSLLYEQYF. The CDR3 DNA reads as TGCGCCAGCAGCCAAATCAGGGTCAGTTTACTCTACGAGCAGTACTTC. This chain uses TRBV4-1 with TRBJ2-7; D perhaps matches TRBD1 (5 bases). CDR1 is MGHRA, CDR2 YSYEKL, per germline. V was cut by 2 bases and J by 3 bases, with 17 bases left in between. This CDR3 is built from 16 residues.

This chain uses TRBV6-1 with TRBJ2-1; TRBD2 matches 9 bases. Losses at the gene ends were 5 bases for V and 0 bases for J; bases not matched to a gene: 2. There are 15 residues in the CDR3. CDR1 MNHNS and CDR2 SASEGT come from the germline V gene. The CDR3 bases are TGTGCCAGCAGTCATAGCGGGGGCTCCTACAATGAGCAGTTCTTC. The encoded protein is CASSHSGGSYNEQFF.

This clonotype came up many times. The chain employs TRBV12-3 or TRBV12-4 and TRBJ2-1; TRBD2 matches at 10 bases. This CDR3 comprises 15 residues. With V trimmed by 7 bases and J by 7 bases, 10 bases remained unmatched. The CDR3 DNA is TGTGCCAGCACGTCGGCTAGCGGGAGCTTAAATGAGCAGTTCTTC. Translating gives CASTSASGSLNEQFF.

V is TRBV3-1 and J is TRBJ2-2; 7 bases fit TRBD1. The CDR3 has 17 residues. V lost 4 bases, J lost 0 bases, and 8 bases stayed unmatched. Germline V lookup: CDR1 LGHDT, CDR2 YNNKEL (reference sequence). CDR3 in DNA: TGTGCCAGCAGCCCGTTCACAGGGGTGACGAACACCGGGGAGCTGTTTTTT. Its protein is CASSPFTGVTNTGELFF.

DNA of the CDR3: TGCAGTGCTCCTCTACTGCCACCCCGCGGCAATCAGCCCCAGCATTTT. This encodes CSAPLLPPRGNQPQHF. The gene calls are TRBV20-1 and TRBJ1-5; no firm D call. Trimming stripped 5 bases from V and 2 bases from J, with 19 bases between. The length of the CDR3 is 16 residues. Germline V gene data show CDR1 as DFQATT and CDR2 as SNEGSKA (reference sequence).

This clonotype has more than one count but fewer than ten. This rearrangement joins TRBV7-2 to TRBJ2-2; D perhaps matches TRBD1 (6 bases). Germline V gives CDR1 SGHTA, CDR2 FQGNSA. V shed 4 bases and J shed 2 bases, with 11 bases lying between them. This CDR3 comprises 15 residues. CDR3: CASSSLDSNTGELFF. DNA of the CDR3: TGTGCCAGCAGCTCTTTGGACAGTAACACCGGGGAGCTGTTTTTT.

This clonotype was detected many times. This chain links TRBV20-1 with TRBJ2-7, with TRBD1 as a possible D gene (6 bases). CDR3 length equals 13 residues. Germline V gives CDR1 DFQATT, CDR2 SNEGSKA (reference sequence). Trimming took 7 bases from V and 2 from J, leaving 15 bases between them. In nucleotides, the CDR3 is TGCAGTGATAATTGTGACAGGCCCTACGAGCAGTACTTC. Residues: CSDNCDRPYEQYF.

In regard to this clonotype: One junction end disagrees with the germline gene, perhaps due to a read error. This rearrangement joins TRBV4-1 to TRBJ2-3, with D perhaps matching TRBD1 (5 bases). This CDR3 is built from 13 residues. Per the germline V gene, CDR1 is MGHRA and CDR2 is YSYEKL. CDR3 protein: CAISSQGSYTQYF. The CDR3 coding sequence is TGTGCCATCAGCTCTCAGGGATCTTATACGCAGTATTTT.

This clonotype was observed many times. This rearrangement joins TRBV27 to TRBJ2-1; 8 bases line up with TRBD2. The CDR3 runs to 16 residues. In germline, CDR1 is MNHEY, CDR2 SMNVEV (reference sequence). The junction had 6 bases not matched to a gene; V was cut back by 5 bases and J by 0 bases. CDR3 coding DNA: TGTGCCAGCAGTCCCCTTAGCGGGAACTCCTACAATGAGCAGTTCTTC. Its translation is CASSPLSGNSYNEQFF.

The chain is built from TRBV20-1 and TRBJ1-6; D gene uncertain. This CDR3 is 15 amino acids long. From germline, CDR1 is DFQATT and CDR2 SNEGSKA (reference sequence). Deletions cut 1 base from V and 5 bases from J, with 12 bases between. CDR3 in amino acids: CSARVMGRDNSPLHF. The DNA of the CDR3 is TGCAGTGCTAGAGTAATGGGAAGGGATAATTCACCCCTCCACTTT.

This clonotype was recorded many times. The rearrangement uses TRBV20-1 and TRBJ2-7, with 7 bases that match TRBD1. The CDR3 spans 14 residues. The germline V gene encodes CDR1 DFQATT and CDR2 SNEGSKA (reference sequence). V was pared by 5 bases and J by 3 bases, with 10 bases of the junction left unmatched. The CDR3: CSAPDRAASYEQYF. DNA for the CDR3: TGCAGTGCTCCCGACAGGGCCGCAAGCTACGAGCAGTACTTC.

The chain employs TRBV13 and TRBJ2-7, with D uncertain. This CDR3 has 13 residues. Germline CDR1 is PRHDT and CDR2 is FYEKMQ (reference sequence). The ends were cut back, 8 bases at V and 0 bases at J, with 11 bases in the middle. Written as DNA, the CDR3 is TGTGCCAGCGCAACGGAGAGCTCCTACGAGCAGTACTTC. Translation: CASATESSYEQYF.

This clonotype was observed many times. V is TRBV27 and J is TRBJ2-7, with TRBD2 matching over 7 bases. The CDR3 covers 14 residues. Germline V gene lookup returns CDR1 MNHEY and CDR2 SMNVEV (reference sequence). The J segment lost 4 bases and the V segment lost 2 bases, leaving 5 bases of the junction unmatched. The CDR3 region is CASSLAGRVYEQYF. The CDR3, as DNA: TGTGCCAGCAGTTTAGCAGGGAGGGTTTACGAGCAGTACTTC.

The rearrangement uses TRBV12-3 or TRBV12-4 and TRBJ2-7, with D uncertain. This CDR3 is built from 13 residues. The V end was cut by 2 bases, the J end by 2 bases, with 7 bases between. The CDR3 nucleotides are TGTGCCAGCAGTTTACACACACCCTACGAGCAGTACTTC. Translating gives CASSLHTPYEQYF.

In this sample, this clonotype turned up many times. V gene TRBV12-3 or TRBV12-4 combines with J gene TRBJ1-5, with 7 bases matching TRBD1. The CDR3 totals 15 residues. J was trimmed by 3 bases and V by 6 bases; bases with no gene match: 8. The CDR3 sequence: CASSLGQSINQPQHF. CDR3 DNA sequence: TGTGCCAGCAGCTTGGGACAGTCGATCAATCAGCCCCAGCATTTT.

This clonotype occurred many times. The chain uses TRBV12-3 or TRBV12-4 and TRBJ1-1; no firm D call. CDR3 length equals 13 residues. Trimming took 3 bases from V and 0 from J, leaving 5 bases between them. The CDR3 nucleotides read TGTGCCAGCAGTTTGTTCCTGAACACTGAAGCTTTCTTT. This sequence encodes CASSLFLNTEAFF.

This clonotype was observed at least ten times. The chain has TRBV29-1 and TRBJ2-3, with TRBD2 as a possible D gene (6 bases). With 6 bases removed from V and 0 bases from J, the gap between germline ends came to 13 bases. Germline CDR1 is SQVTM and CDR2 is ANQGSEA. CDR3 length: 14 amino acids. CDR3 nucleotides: TGCAGCGTCCCGGGGGAAACTAGCACAGATACGCAGTATTTT. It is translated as CSVPGETSTDTQYF.

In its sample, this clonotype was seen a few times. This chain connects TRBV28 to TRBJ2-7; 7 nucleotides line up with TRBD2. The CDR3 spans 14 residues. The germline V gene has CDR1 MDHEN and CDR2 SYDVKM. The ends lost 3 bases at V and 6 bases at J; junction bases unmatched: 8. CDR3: CASSLGGAPAEQYF. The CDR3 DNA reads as TGTGCCAGCAGTTTGGGAGGGGCCCCCGCCGAGCAGTACTTC.

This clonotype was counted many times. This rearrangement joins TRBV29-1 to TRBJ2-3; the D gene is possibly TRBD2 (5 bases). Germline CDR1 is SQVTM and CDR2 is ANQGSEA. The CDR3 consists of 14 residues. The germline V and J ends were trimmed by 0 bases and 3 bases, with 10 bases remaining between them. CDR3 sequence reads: CSVEDEGVTDTQYF. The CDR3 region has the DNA TGCAGCGTTGAAGATGAGGGAGTGACAGATACGCAGTATTTT.